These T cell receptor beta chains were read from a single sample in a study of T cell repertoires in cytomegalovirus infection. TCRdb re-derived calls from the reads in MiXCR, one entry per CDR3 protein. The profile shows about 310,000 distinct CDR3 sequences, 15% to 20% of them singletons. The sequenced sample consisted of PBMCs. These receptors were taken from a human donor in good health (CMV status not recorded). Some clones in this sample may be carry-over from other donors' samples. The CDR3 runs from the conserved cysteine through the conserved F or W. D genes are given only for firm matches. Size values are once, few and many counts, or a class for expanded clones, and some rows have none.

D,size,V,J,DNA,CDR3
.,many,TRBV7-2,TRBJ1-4,TGTGCCAGCAGCTTAGCTCGTGGCAACGAACTGTTTTTT,CASSLARGNELFF
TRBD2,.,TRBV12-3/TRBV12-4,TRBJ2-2,TGTGCCAGCAGTTCTAGCGGGGGGGGCAACACCGGGGAGCTGTTTTTT,CASSSSGGGNTGELFF
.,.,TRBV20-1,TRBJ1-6,TGCAGTGCCCCCGCTCGGGGTAATTCACCCCTCCACTTT,CSAPARGNSPLHF
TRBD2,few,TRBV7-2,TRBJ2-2,TGTGCCGGCGGGCTAGCGGGGAACACCGGGGAGCTGTTTTTT,CAGGLAGNTGELFF
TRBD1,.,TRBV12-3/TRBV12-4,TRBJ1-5,TGTGCCAGCAGGTCGACAGGGGGCGCGGATCAGCCCCAGCATTTT,CASRSTGGADQPQHF
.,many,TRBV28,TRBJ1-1,TGTGCCAGCAGTCCCGCGGGGGGTTTTCTCACTGAAGCTTTCTTT,CASSPAGGFLTEAFF
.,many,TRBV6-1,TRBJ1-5,TGTGCCAGCAGTGCAGATCCACAGGGTAGCAATCAGCCCCAGCATTTT,CASSADPQGSNQPQHF
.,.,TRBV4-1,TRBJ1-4,TGCGCCAGCAGCCAAGCCCAGGGTAAAGAAAAACTGTTTTTT,CASSQAQGKEKLFF
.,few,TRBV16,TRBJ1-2,TGTGCCAGCAGCCAACCCAGGGGCCCTTATGGCTACACCTTC,CASSQPRGPYGYTF
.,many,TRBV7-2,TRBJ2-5,TGTGCCAGCAGCTTAGTCGGAGGGGGGGGACCACAAGAGACCCAGTACTTC,CASSLVGGGGPQETQYF
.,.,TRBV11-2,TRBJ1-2,TGTGCCAGCAGCTTATATACGGGCTACACCTTC,CASSLYTGYTF
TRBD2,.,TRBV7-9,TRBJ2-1,TGTGCCAGCAGACAGACTAGCGTCTACAATGAGCAGTTCTTC,CASRQTSVYNEQFF
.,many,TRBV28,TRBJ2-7,TGTGCCAGCAGTTCCCAGGACAGTGTCGAGCAGTACTTC,CASSSQDSVEQYF
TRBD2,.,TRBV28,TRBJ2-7,TGTGCCAGCAGTCTCGGGTTGACTAGCGGGGGATCCTACGAGCAGTACTTC,CASSLGLTSGGSYEQYF
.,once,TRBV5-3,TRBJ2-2,TGTGCCAGCAGCCTCAGGGGAGGGGGCCATAACACCGGGGAGCTGTTTTTT,CASSLRGGGHNTGELFF
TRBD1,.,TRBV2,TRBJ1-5,TGTGCCAGCAGTGAATGGGGACAGGGCGGGAATCAGCCCCAGCATTTT,CASSEWGQGGNQPQHF
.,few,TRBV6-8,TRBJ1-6,TGTGCCAGCAGTTACATGGGAGGGGATAATTCACCCCTCCACTTT,CASSYMGGDNSPLHF
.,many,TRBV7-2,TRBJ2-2,TGTGCCAACCAAATGGAAACAGGAATCGCCGGGGAGCTGTTTTTT,CANQMETGIAGELFF
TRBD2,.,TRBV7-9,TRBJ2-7,TGTGCCAGCAGCGCCGCGGGGGGCACTTCCTACGAGCAGTACTTC,CASSAAGGTSYEQYF
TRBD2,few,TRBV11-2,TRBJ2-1,TGTGCCAGCAGCCCAGCGGGGGGGCTGAATGAGCAGTTCTTC,CASSPAGGLNEQFF
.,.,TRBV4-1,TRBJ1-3,TGCGCCAGCAGCCAAGTATCCCGAAATGGAAACACCATATATTTT,CASSQVSRNGNTIYF
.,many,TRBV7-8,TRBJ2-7,TGTGCCAGCAGCCGGGACCAGGGCTACGAGCAGTACTTC,CASSRDQGYEQYF
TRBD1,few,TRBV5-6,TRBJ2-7,TGTGCCAGCAGCTTGGTAGGACAGGAAGCCTACGAGCAGTACTTC,CASSLVGQEAYEQYF
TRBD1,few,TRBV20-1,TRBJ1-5,TGCAGTGCTGACAGGGGCAATCAGCCCCAGCATTTT,CSADRGNQPQHF
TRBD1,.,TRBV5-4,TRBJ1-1,TGTGCCAGCAGCCTGGACAGGCCTCAACGAGAAGCTTTCTTT,CASSLDRPQREAFF
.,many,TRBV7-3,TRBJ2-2,TGTGCCAGCAGCTTATCTTACACCGGGGAGCTGTTTTTT,CASSLSYTGELFF
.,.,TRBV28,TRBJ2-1,TGTGCCAGCAGGGCTAGACTGGAAGTCTACAATGAGCAGTTCTTC,CASRARLEVYNEQFF
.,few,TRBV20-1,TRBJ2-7,TGCAGTGCTAGAGCTGGAGTTTACGAGCAGTACTTC,CSARAGVYEQYF
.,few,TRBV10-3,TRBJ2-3,TGTGCCATCAGTGAACCCCGCGACTTATATACGCAGTATTTT,CAISEPRDLYTQYF
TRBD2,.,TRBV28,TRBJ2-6,TGTGCCAGCAGTCAAGCGGGGGTATCTGGGGCCAACGTCCTGACTTTC,CASSQAGVSGANVLTF
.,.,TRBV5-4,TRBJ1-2,TGTGCCAGCAGCCAACGGGACGGCTCTAACTATGGCTACACCTTC,CASSQRDGSNYGYTF
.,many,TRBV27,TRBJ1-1,TGTGCCAGCAGTGGGAGTACCAGAGCTAACACTGAAGCTTTCTTT,CASSGSTRANTEAFF
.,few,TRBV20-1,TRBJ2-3,TGCAGTGCTAGGGGGCAGGACGGGGGTTTCACAGATACGCAGTATTTT,CSARGQDGGFTDTQYF
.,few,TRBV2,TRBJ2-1,TGTGCCAGCAGTGGACAGCCAGCGTCCAATGAGCAGTTCTTC,CASSGQPASNEQFF
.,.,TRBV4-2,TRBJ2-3,TGTGCCAGCAGCCCGTCGGGGGGGACAGGGATAGATACGCAGTATTTT,CASSPSGGTGIDTQYF
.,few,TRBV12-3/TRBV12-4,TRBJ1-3,TGTGCCAGCAGGCCGATTTCGAGAAACACCATATATTTT,CASRPISRNTIYF
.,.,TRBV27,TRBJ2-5,TGTGCCAGCAGTGGTCCCCATCAAGAGACCCAGTACTTC,CASSGPHQETQYF
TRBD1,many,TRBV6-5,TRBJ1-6,TGTGCCAGCAGCCGGGTGCCTACGTCTAACAGGGGGCCGGAAAATTCACCCCTCCACTTT,CASSRVPTSNRGPENSPLHF
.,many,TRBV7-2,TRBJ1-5,TGTGCCAGCAGCCCTAGACAGGACAATCAGCCCCAGCATTTT,CASSPRQDNQPQHF
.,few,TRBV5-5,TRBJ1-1,TGTGCCAGCAGCTTGGAGGACGGCGGCACTGAAGCTTTCTTT,CASSLEDGGTEAFF
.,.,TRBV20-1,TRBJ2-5,TGCAGTGCTAGAGATAGATTGAGGGGAGTCCAAGAGACCCAGTACTTC,CSARDRLRGVQETQYF
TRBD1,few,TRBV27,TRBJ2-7,TGTGCCACCAACTCGGACAGGGGGCTATTGGCCTACGAGCAGTACTTC,CATNSDRGLLAYEQYF
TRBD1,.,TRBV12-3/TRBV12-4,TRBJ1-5,TGTGCCAGCAGCCAGACAGGGTTTCAGCCCCAGCATTTT,CASSQTGFQPQHF
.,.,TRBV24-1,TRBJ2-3,TGTGCCACCAGTGATTCCCAGAGAGATACGCAGTATTTT,CATSDSQRDTQYF
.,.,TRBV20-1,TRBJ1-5,TGCAGTGCTACTGGGGGGGTGGGGGGAGGTCAGCCCCAGCATTTT,CSATGGVGGGQPQHF
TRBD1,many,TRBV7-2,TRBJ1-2,TGTGCCAGCAGCTCCTTTCTAGCGCAGGGGGCTGAAGGCTACACCTTC,CASSSFLAQGAEGYTF
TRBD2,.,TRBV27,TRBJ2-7,TGTGCCAGCAGTTTGCAAGCGGGGGGGTTGTACGAGCAGTACTTC,CASSLQAGGLYEQYF
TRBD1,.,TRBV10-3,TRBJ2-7,TGTGCCACCCAGGGGGCCTCCTACGAGCAGTACTTC,CATQGASYEQYF
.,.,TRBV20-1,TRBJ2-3,TGCAGTGCTAGAGTTGCAAGCACAGATACGCAGTATTTT,CSARVASTDTQYF
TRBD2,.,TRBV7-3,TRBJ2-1,TGTGCCAGCACCCCTTCGGGGGGGTCAGGGAATGAGCAGTTCTTC,CASTPSGGSGNEQFF
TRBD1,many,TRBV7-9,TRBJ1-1,TGTGCCAGCAGCACCCAGACAGGGTTTGCCACTGAAGCTTTCTTT,CASSTQTGFATEAFF
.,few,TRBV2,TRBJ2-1,TGTGCCAGCAGGCACCGGGACATTTACAATGAGCAGTTCTTC,CASRHRDIYNEQFF
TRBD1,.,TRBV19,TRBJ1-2,TGTGCCAGTAATGGACAGGGAGACTATGGCTACACCTTC,CASNGQGDYGYTF
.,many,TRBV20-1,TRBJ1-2,TGCAGTGCTAGCGTTTCCACCGGGAGAGATAACTATGGCTACACCTTC,CSASVSTGRDNYGYTF
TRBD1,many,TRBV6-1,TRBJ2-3,TGTGCCAGCGGACCTCACAGGGGGACAGATACGCAGTATTTT,CASGPHRGTDTQYF